The next 12 T cell receptor beta chains were all read from a single sample in a study of blood T cell repertoires in COVID-19. Sequenced by immunoSEQ multiplex PCR; TCRdb stores in-frame clones only, minus some. The sample consists of 250,000 or so clones, 70% to 90% of them appearing once. The sequenced material came from peripheral blood. The receptors here all came from a man in his late teens or twenties with active or convalescent COVID-19.

V and J are TRBV19 and TRBJ1-1; TRBD1 is a possible D gene (6 bases). V lost 4 bases and J lost 6, with 9 bases in between. The CDR3 spans 12 residues. Germline CDR1 reads LNHDA; CDR2 reads SQIVND (reference sequence). For the CDR3, the DNA is TGTGCCAGTAGTAGAGGGGGGGCTGAAGCTTTCTTT. Encoded protein: CASSRGGAEAFF.

The rearrangement joins TRBV5-1 to TRBJ2-7; D perhaps matches TRBD2 (6 bases). This CDR3 spans 13 amino acids. Germline CDR1 and CDR2: SGHRS and YFSETQ. Trimming took 2 bases from V and 7 from J, leaving 13 bases between them. The CDR3 sequence: CASSFGPGGEQYF. Here the CDR3 DNA reads TGCGCCAGCAGCTTTGGCCCTGGGGGGGAGCAGTACTTC.

Of note for this clone: The sample carries other DNA sequences with the same CDR3. The chain couples TRBV6-5 to TRBJ1-3; D gene unclear. The CDR3 has 14 residues. V shed 0 bases and J shed 4 bases, with 7 bases lying between them. From germline, CDR1 is MNHEY and CDR2 SVGAGI. CDR3 region: CASSYSRSGNTIYF. The CDR3 coding sequence is TGTGCCAGCAGTTACTCGAGGTCCGGAAACACCATATATTTT.

The V and J genes are TRBV14 and TRBJ2-1, with 8 nucleotides matching TRBD2. CDR1 is SGHDN, CDR2 FVKESK, per germline. The CDR3 runs to 15 residues. V lost 3 bases, J lost 4 bases, and 5 bases stayed unmatched. The DNA of the CDR3 is TGTGCCAGCAGCCATCCGAGCGGGGGATACAATGAGCAGTTCTTC. This codes for CASSHPSGGYNEQFF.

This clone was recorded only once. The V gene is TRBV3-1 (or the pseudogene TRBV3-2), the J gene TRBJ2-7; possibly TRBD1 for D (5 bases). Germline assignment: CDR1 LGHDT and CDR2 YNNKEL (reference sequence). The CDR3 extends over 14 amino acids. Trimming removed 4 bases at V and 3 bases at J, with 13 bases between. The CDR3: CASSRSGLFYEQYF. CDR3 nucleotides: TGTGCCAGCAGCCGGTCAGGGCTATTCTACGAGCAGTACTTC.

V gene TRBV27 combines with J gene TRBJ1-2; D remains unclear. Germline CDR1 and CDR2: MNHEY and SMNVEV (reference sequence). The CDR3 contains 14 residues. V was trimmed by 3 bases and J by 2 bases, leaving 10 bases between them. CDR3 in amino acids: CASSFHGSNYGYTF. CDR3 bases: TGTGCCAGCAGTTTTCACGGTTCGAACTATGGCTACACCTTC.

V is TRBV27 and J is TRBJ2-1; D possibly corresponds to TRBD1 (5 bases). Germline loops: CDR1 MNHEY, CDR2 SMNVEV (reference sequence). V shed 3 bases and J shed 6 bases, with 12 bases lying between them. The CDR3 sequence is 14 residues long. The CDR3 DNA reads TGTGCCAGCAGTTTCCAGGCAGGGATCAATGAGCAGTTCTTC. It translates to CASSFQAGINEQFF.

V and J are TRBV15 and TRBJ2-7, with D possibly being TRBD1 (6 bases). From germline, CDR1 is LNHNV and CDR2 YYDKDF (reference sequence). Trimming took off 0 bases at V and 2 bases at J, with 17 bases between the two ends. The CDR3 totals 17 residues. CDR3 in amino acids: CATSRDLKSGQPYEQYF. The CDR3 DNA follows: TGTGCCACCAGCAGAGATCTTAAATCCGGACAGCCCTACGAGCAGTACTTC.

The chain has TRBV7-3 and TRBJ2-5; 10 bases agree with TRBD1. The CDR3 has 15 residues. V shed 5 bases, J shed 4 bases, and the junction held 7 bases outside the gene matches. Looked up from germline, CDR1 is SGHTA and CDR2 is FQGTGA. The CDR3 here is CASSRQGASGETQYF. DNA of the CDR3: TGTGCCAGCAGCCGACAGGGGGCTTCTGGAGAGACCCAGTACTTC.

Points on this clone: The same CDR3 can be traced to other DNA sequences in this sample. J is TRBJ1-1 and V is TRBV2; 10 positions match TRBD1. The CDR3 length is 13 residues. The germline V gene has CDR1 SNHLY and CDR2 FYNNEI. The J segment lost 5 bases and the V segment lost 4 bases, leaving 1 base of the junction unmatched. As DNA, the CDR3 is TGTGCCAGCAGTGGGACAGGGGGGACTGAAGCTTTCTTT. Translated, it gives CASSGTGGTEAFF.

The chain employs TRBV28 and TRBJ1-2; D possibly corresponds to TRBD1 (5 bases). Germline V gene lookup returns CDR1 MDHEN and CDR2 SYDVKM. The CDR3 totals 14 residues. V was trimmed by 4 bases and J by 3 bases, leaving 12 bases between them. CDR3 in DNA: TGTGCCAGCAGTTCCCTCCCGGGGGACTATGGCTACACCTTC. This sequence encodes CASSSLPGDYGYTF.

This clone was detected only a few times. V is TRBV5-1 and J is TRBJ1-4; 8 bases are a match to TRBD1. The CDR3 is made up of 14 amino acids. The germline gives CDR1 SGHRS, CDR2 YFSETQ. Trimming removed 1 base from V and 7 bases from J; junction bases left unmatched: 3. The CDR3 region has the DNA TGCGCCAGCAGCTTGCAGGGGGCTGGTGAAAAACTGTTTTTT. It translates to CASSLQGAGEKLFF.